The entry below gives a single T cell receptor (beta chain) sequence along with its context. This CDR3 is 17 amino acids long. Per germline, CDR1 MGHRA and CDR2 YSYEKL. With 4 bases clipped from V and 2 bases from J, the junction kept 9 bases outside the gene matches. The sample is drawn from a study of technical replicates of blood from a handful of donors. The protocol was immunoSEQ multiplex PCR, while the TCRdb copy is restricted to in-frame clones and leaves out a portion. The sample carries more than 75,000 clones, 85% to 95% recorded once. This chain joins TRBV4-1 and TRBJ2-1; 9 bases are a match to TRBD2. Sequenced sample: T cells isolated from PBMCs. The origin of this receptor is a human donor in good health. The CDR3 DNA reads TGCGCCAGCAGCCTGTTAAAGCGGGAGGCTGCCTACAATGAGCAGTTCTTC. It specifies CASSLLKREAAYNEQFF.